This TCR beta chain originates from a study of shared clonotypes between healthy human individuals. The CDR3 has 15 amino acids. Per germline, CDR1 SGHTA and CDR2 FQGTGA. V was cut by 4 bases and J by 1 base, with 11 bases left in between. Profiled with immunoSEQ multiplex PCR; TCRdb holds only in-frame clones, not every one. The table records fewer than 550,000 clones, roughly 85% of them present only once. Sequencing was done on a sample of PBMCs. The sequence derives from a woman in her thirties or forties in good health. Some clones in this sample may be carry-over from other donors' samples. The chain recombines TRBV7-3 with TRBJ2-1, with a tentative D call TRBD2 (6 bases). The CDR3 loop is CASSSRDSSYNEQFF. In DNA form, the CDR3 reads TGTGCCAGCAGCTCCCGGGACTCGTCCTACAATGAGCAGTTCTTC.